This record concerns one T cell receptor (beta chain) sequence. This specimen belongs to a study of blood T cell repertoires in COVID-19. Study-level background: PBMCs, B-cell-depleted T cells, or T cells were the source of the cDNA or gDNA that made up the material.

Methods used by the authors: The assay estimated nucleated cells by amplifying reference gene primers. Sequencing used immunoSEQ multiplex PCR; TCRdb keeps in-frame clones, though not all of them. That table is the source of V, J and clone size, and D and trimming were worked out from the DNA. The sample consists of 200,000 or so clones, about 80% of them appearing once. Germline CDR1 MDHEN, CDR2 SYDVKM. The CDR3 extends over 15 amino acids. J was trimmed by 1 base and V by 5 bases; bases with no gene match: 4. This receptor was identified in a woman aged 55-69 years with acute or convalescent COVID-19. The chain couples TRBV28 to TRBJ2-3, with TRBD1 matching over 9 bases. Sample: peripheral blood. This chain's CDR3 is CASSRGQGRTDTQYF. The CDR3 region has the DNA TGTGCCAGCAGTCGGGGACAGGGACGCACAGATACGCAGTATTTT.